These T cell receptor beta chains were read from a single sample in a study of OX40 agonist ivuxolimab in advanced cancers. Sequenced by immunoSEQ multiplex PCR; TCRdb stores in-frame clones only, minus some. The data show 35,000 to 40,000 clones, approximately 80% seen once. Sequencing was performed on CD4+ or CD8+ T cells sorted from blood, taken in a trial of the OX40 agonist ivuxolimab. The receptors were sampled from an adult with an advanced solid tumor such as melanoma, head and neck, liver or kidney cancer. CDR3s include the opening cysteine and the closing phenylalanine or tryptophan. D genes are given only for firm matches. The size entry is marked missing in some rows and otherwise reads once, few, many or a size class.

>15|-|-|TRBV7-2|TRBJ2-3
CASSLTSSTTDTQYF
TGTGCCAGCAGCTTAACCTCATCCACCACAGATACGCAGTATTTT
>15|-|TRBD1|TRBV9|TRBJ2-1
CASSLTGDPYNEQFF
TGTGCCAGCAGCTTGACAGGGGACCCCTACAATGAGCAGTTCTTC
>12|-|TRBD1|TRBV29-1|TRBJ1-1
CSVRTGGTEAFF
TGCAGCGTCCGGACAGGGGGCACTGAAGCTTTCTTT
>15|once|-|TRBV7-2|TRBJ2-3
CASSLEPRGIDTQYF
TGTGCCAGCAGCTTAGAGCCGCGCGGGATTGATACGCAGTATTTT
>18|-|TRBD2|TRBV7-2|TRBJ2-4
CASSSGLAGSLAKNIQYF
TGTGCCAGCAGCTCGGGACTAGCGGGGTCGCTAGCCAAAAACATTCAGTACTTC
>14|-|-|TRBV19|TRBJ2-1
CASKDSYSYNEQFF
TGTGCCAGTAAAGACTCCTACTCCTACAATGAGCAGTTCTTC
>13|once|-|TRBV5-1|TRBJ2-5
CASSMRDQETQYF
TGCGCCAGCAGTATGAGGGACCAAGAGACCCAGTACTTC
>14|-|-|TRBV2|TRBJ2-3
CASRPGTGTDTQYF
TGTGCCAGCAGGCCCGGGACTGGCACAGATACGCAGTATTTT
>14|once|-|TRBV7-2|TRBJ1-6
CASSSVVGNSPLHF
TGTGCCAGCAGCTCGGTGGTCGGGAATTCACCCCTCCACTTT
>13|-|-|TRBV2|TRBJ1-2
CASSEWGQGAGTF
-
>18|-|-|TRBV12-2|TRBJ2-5
CASRCPGPRTPNGETQYF
TGTGCAAGTCGTTGCCCCGGGCCCCGGACACCCAATGGGGAGACCCAGTACTTC
>14|-|-|TRBV10-3|TRBJ1-2
CAISADGQWDGYTF
TGTGCCATCAGTGCCGACGGGCAATGGGATGGCTACACCTTC
>16|few|-|TRBV4-1|TRBJ1-2
CASSQGPLSGDYGYTF
TGCGCCAGCAGCCAGGGACCGCTCTCGGGAGACTATGGCTACACCTTC
>14|-|-|TRBV4-1|TRBJ1-2
CASSPLKSGRGYTF
TGCGCCAGCAGCCCTTTAAAGTCGGGACGCGGCTACACCTTC
>16|-|-|TRBV7-2|TRBJ2-7
CASSLAFSGKTYEQYF
TGTGCCAGCAGCTTAGCATTTTCAGGGAAGACCTACGAGCAGTACTTC
>15|-|TRBD1|TRBV4-3|TRBJ2-2
CASSQDFTGAGELFF
TGCGCCAGCAGCCAAGATTTTACAGGGGCCGGGGAGCTGTTTTTT
>14|-|TRBD2|TRBV29-1|TRBJ2-1
CSVLAGVSYNEQFF
TGCAGCGTTCTAGCGGGGGTCTCCTACAATGAGCAGTTCTTC
>14|-|-|TRBV4-1|TRBJ2-7
CASSSQFSSYEQYF
TGCGCCAGCAGCTCACAGTTTAGCTCCTACGAGCAGTACTTC
>15|-|TRBD2|TRBV29-1|TRBJ2-1
CSVEEWSGSPYEQFF
TGCAGCGTTGAAGAGTGGAGCGGGAGTCCTTATGAGCAGTTCTTC
>14|-|TRBD1|TRBV19|TRBJ2-4
CASSIGQGFNIQYF
TGTGCCAGTAGTATCGGACAGGGGTTCAACATTCAGTACTTC
>18|-|-|TRBV7-7|TRBJ2-6
CASSTFPSAQSRANVLTF
TGTGCCAGCAGCACGTTTCCAAGTGCACAAAGTCGGGCCAACGTCCTGACTTTC
>12|-|-|TRBV15|TRBJ2-5
CATSGNGETQYF
TGTGCCACCAGCGGTAACGGAGAGACCCAGTACTTC
>17|once|-|TRBV2|TRBJ1-4
CASRARDWAATNEKLFF
TGTGCCAGCAGGGCCAGAGATTGGGCAGCAACTAATGAAAAACTGTTTTTT
>14|-|-|TRBV21-1|TRBJ2-1
CATIHRTGDNEQFF
TGTGCCACCATCCATAGGACAGGGGACAACGAGCAGTTCTTC
>18|-|TRBD2|TRBV10-2|TRBJ2-1
CASSESFSPAGGRNEQFF
TGCGCCAGCAGTGAGTCATTTTCTCCGGCGGGGGGGCGGAATGAGCAGTTCTTC
>13|-|TRBD1|TRBV19|TRBJ1-2
CASSHGTVYGYTF
TGTGCCAGTAGCCACGGGACAGTATATGGCTACACCTTC
>12|few|-|TRBV10-1|TRBJ2-1
CANPLTGLPRIF
TGCGCCAACCCCCTTACGGGACTGCCAAGGATCTTC
>15|few|-|TRBV30|TRBJ1-1
CAWRPNRSMNTEAFF
TGTGCCTGGAGACCAAACAGGAGTATGAACACTGAAGCTTTCTTT
>14|-|-|TRBV11-2|TRBJ2-5
CASSLDLGGETQYF
TGTGCCAGCAGCTTAGATCTCGGGGGAGAGACCCAGTACTTC
>13|-|-|TRBV18|TRBJ1-1
CASSQVGPREAFF
TGTGCCAGCTCCCAGGTTGGCCCCCGAGAAGCTTTCTTT
>12|-|-|TRBV7-6|TRBJ1-3
CASSLQGNTIYF
TGTGCCAGCAGCTTACAGGGAAACACCATATATTTT
>12|-|-|TRBV7-2|TRBJ1-4
CASSSLNEKLFF
TGTGCCAGCAGTTCACTTAATGAAAAACTGTTTTTT
>16|few|-|TRBV7-9|TRBJ1-4
CASSLSDSYRDGKLFF
TGTGCCAGCAGCTTAAGCGACAGCTATCGGGACGGAAAACTGTTTTTT
>15|once|-|TRBV30|TRBJ1-3
CAWSSGRTSGNTIYF
TGTGCCTGGAGTTCGGGAAGGACCTCTGGAAACACCATATATTTT
>11|-|-|TRBV29-1|TRBJ1-1
CSVGSNTEAFF
TGCAGCGTTGGGTCGAACACTGAAGCTTTCTTT
>13|-|-|TRBV5-4|TRBJ2-1
CASSLGGDNEQFF
TGTGCCAGCAGCTTGGGGGGGGACAATGAGCAGTTCTTC
>13|-|-|TRBV7-9|TRBJ1-5
CASSFGQNQPQHF
TGTGCCAGCAGCTTCGGACAAAATCAGCCCCAGCATTTT
>14|-|TRBD1|TRBV30|TRBJ1-6
CACSYGTGNSPLHF
TGTGCGTGCTCTTACGGGACAGGGAATTCACCCCTCCACTTT
>15|once|TRBD1|TRBV7-8|TRBJ2-2
CASSPIDRGRGELFF
TGTGCCAGCAGCCCCATAGACAGGGGGCGCGGGGAGCTGTTTTTT
>12|-|TRBD1|TRBV6-5|TRBJ2-1
CASYRGAGEQFF
TGTGCCAGCTACAGGGGGGCGGGGGAGCAGTTCTTC
>16|few|-|TRBV5-1|TRBJ2-7
CASSLGQGGRTYEQYF
TGCGCCAGCAGCCTGGGCCAGGGGGGGCGAACCTACGAGCAGTACTTC
>16|-|-|TRBV5-5|TRBJ1-2
CASSLEGPSGGYGYTF
TGTGCCAGCAGCTTGGAGGGTCCCTCGGGGGGCTATGGCTACACCTTC
>15|few|TRBD2|TRBV27|TRBJ2-7
CASSSLAGYTYEQYF
TGTGCCAGCAGTTCGTTAGCGGGGTATACCTACGAGCAGTACTTC
>16|-|-|TRBV7-2|TRBJ2-7
CASSSRGGGAFYEQYF
TGTGCCAGCAGCTCCCGGGGAGGGGGCGCCTTCTACGAGCAGTACTTC
>14|-|TRBD1|TRBV19|TRBJ1-4
CASSTGGDNEKLFF
TGTGCCAGTAGCACAGGGGGCGATAATGAAAAACTGTTTTTT
>16|-|TRBD2|TRBV7-3|TRBJ2-3
CASSSLGLAGPDTQYF
TGTGCCAGCAGCTCCTTAGGACTAGCGGGGCCAGATACGCAGTATTTT
>16|-|TRBD1|TRBV11-2|TRBJ2-1
CASSLVKGQGASEQFF
TGTGCCAGCAGCTTAGTGAAGGGACAGGGGGCGAGTGAGCAGTTCTTC